These 15 T cell receptor beta chains share one sample of origin, sequenced in a study of blood T cells in healthy people across ages. A second 7 to 11 cycle PCR used barcoded and J-beta primers. TCRdb re-derived calls from the 5' RACE reads in MiXCR, one entry per CDR3 protein. Among roughly 730,000 distinct CDR3 sequences, roughly 56% were seen once, and the ten largest hold under 30%. Sequencing was performed on blood. These receptors came from a man aged 40-49 years in good health.

The chain employs TRBV7-2 and TRBJ1-6, with D unclear. Germline CDR1 SGHTA, CDR2 FQGNSA. V was shortened by 8 bases and J by 7 bases, with 21 bases between the two germline ends. The CDR3 totals 16 residues. The DNA of the CDR3 is TGTGCCAGCCGGCGGCAGTCGGGATATGGGAATTCACCCCTCCACTTT. Amino acid sequence: CASRRQSGYGNSPLHF. Combining the CDR3 with reference TRBV7-2 and TRBJ1-6 gives the whole variable domain GAGVSQSPSNKVTEKGKDVELRCDPISGHTALYWYRQSLGQGLEFLIYFQGNSAPDKSGLPSDRFSAERTGGSVSTLTIQRTQQEDSAVYLCASRRQSGYGNSPLHFGNGTRLTVT.

Remarks on this clonotype: One end of the junction fails to match germline, which may point to a read error. CDR3 protein: CAGSPGGPSEQCF. The CDR3 nucleotides are TGTGCCGGCTCGCCGGGGGGGCCAAGCGAGCAGTGCTTC. The rearrangement joins TRBV6-1 to TRBJ2-7; the match to TRBD2 covers 8 bases. Germline-derived CDR1 and CDR2 are MNHNS and SASEGT. The CDR3 totals 13 residues.

This chain joins TRBV28 and TRBJ2-7, with TRBD1 matching over 7 bases. Germline CDR1 is MDHEN and CDR2 is SYDVKM. This CDR3 spans 15 amino acids. J lost 6 bases, V lost 5 bases, and 13 bases had no gene match. The DNA for the CDR3 is TGTGCCAGCAGTGAAGCCGGGACAGTGGTTCGCGAGCAGTACTTC. It specifies CASSEAGTVVREQYF. Supplemented by reference TRBV28 and TRBJ2-7, the full variable domain reads DVKVTQSSRYLVKRTGEKVFLECVQDMDHENMFWYRQDPGLGLRLIYFSYDVKMKEKGDIPEGYSVSREKKERFSLILESASTNQTSMYLCASSEAGTVVREQYFGPGTRLTVT.

This chain uses TRBV4-1 with TRBJ2-7; D gene uncertain. V dropped 2 bases and J dropped 0 bases, with 14 bases sitting between them. This CDR3 spans 16 amino acids. The germline V gene encodes CDR1 MGHRA and CDR2 YSYEKL. For the CDR3, the DNA is TGCGCCAGCAGCCAAAATTGTCTACCGGACTCCTACGAGCAGTACTTC. Encoded protein: CASSQNCLPDSYEQYF.

V is TRBV10-3 and J is TRBJ2-6, with TRBD1 identical over 10 bases. The junction had 4 bases not matched to a gene; V was cut back by 6 bases and J by 2 bases. The CDR3 runs to 16 residues. Germline lookup yields CDR1 ENHRY and CDR2 SYGVKD. This chain's CDR3 is CAISGTGAAGANVLTF. DNA for the CDR3: TGTGCCATCAGCGGGACAGGGGCGGCTGGGGCCAACGTCCTGACTTTC.

The chain recombines TRBV12-3 or TRBV12-4 with TRBJ2-7; 14 bases align to TRBD2. The V and J ends lost 5 bases and 0 bases, in that order; junction bases with no gene match: 6. The CDR3 runs 17 residues. Written as DNA, the CDR3 is TGTGCCAGCAGTAAAGGACTAGCGGGAGGCCCCTCCTACGAGCAGTACTTC. As protein: CASSKGLAGGPSYEQYF.

This clonotype was seen once. The chain couples TRBV7-8 to TRBJ2-7, with D perhaps matching TRBD1 or TRBD2 (5 bases each). Germline values: CDR1 SGHVS, CDR2 FQNEAQ. V lost 3 bases and J 3 bases, leaving 18 bases between the germline ends. This CDR3 region has 16 residues. In DNA form, the CDR3 reads TGTGCCAGCAGCTTCGGTCGGGACCCAGAGGTCTACGAGCAGTACTTC. This sequence encodes CASSFGRDPEVYEQYF.

V usage is TRBV5-5 and J usage is TRBJ2-2; D is ambiguous. The V and J ends lost 0 bases and 1 base respectively, with 4 bases between them. Germline V gene lookup returns CDR1 SGHKS and CDR2 YYEKEE (reference sequence). The CDR3 loop spans 14 amino acids. This CDR3 is CASSLARNTGELFF. The CDR3 DNA follows: TGTGCCAGCAGCTTGGCTAGGAACACCGGGGAGCTGTTTTTT.

The chain combines TRBV7-2 with TRBJ2-6; the D gene is possibly TRBD2 (5 bases). CDR3 length: 19 residues. V gave up 2 bases and J gave up 0 bases, with 17 bases separating them. The germline CDR1 and CDR2 sequences are SGHTA and FQGNSA. This CDR3 reads CASSLSFQRRSSGANVLTF. The CDR3 bases are TGTGCCAGCAGCTTATCGTTTCAGCGGAGAAGCTCTGGGGCCAACGTCCTGACTTTC.

The chain carries TRBV20-1 and TRBJ2-1; D unresolved. Trimming took 6 bases from V and 0 from J, leaving 9 bases between them. Germline V CDR1 and CDR2: DFQATT, SNEGSKA (reference sequence). The CDR3 has 13 residues. Here the CDR3 DNA reads TGCAGTGCCACCCCCGGCTCCTACAATGAGCAGTTCTTC. This sequence encodes CSATPGSYNEQFF.

The J gene is TRBJ2-7, the V gene TRBV28; D is unresolved. The germline V and J ends were trimmed by 5 bases and 5 bases, with 19 bases remaining between them. The germline V gene has CDR1 MDHEN and CDR2 SYDVKM. The CDR3 contains 15 residues. The CDR3 nucleotides are TGTGCCAGCAGTCCCCCGGTGAGTGATCTCCACGAGCAGTACTTC. It specifies CASSPPVSDLHEQYF.

This clonotype was counted between two and nine times. V gene TRBV7-2 combines with J gene TRBJ1-6, with D uncertain. CDR1 and CDR2 (germline): SGHTA, FQGNSA. This CDR3 is 16 amino acids long. The V end lost 5 bases, the J end lost 5 bases, and 16 bases lay between the germline ends. CDR3 region: CASSLNTPRDNSPLHF. CDR3 coding DNA: TGTGCCAGCAGCCTAAACACCCCTAGGGATAATTCACCCCTCCACTTT.

The chain uses TRBV28 and TRBJ2-1, with 10 bases that match TRBD2. Trimming at V came to 6 bases and at J to 0 bases, leaving 14 bases not matched to a gene. The germline V gene encodes CDR1 MDHEN and CDR2 SYDVKM. The CDR3 runs 19 residues. The CDR3 region has the DNA TGTGCCAGCAGCAACGAAGTCGGAGTAGCGGGAGGCTCCTACAATGAGCAGTTCTTC. This gives the protein CASSNEVGVAGGSYNEQFF.

This clonotype was seen only once. This chain joins TRBV27 and TRBJ2-5; the D gene is possibly TRBD1 (5 bases). The J call may be incorrect, as the DNA end agrees better with TRBJ2-1. This CDR3 region has 14 residues. CDR1 is MNHEY, CDR2 SMNVEV, per germline (reference sequence). CDR3 in DNA: TGTGCCAGCAGTTTGGGGCGGCTCCAAGAGACCCAGTTCTTC. Translating gives CASSLGRLQETQFF.

The chain uses TRBV12-3 or TRBV12-4 and TRBJ1-2; D is possibly TRBD1 (6 bases). The CDR3 contains 16 residues. V dropped 5 bases and J dropped 4 bases, with 20 bases sitting between them. CDR3 sequence (DNA): TGTGCCAGCAGTCCCCAAACACAGGGCCCGCGCTATGGCTACACCTTC. Residues: CASSPQTQGPRYGYTF.